This TCR beta chain was found in a study of T cell changes during pregnancy in multiple sclerosis. Assay: immunoSEQ multiplex PCR; the TCRdb copy retains only in-frame clones and omits some. The table lists roughly 60,000 clones, around 89% of them singletons. Germline assignment: CDR1 SNHLY and CDR2 FYNNEI. The ends lost 7 bases at V and 3 bases at J; junction bases unmatched: 4. The CDR3 sequence is 13 residues long. The sequencing here drew on CD4+ T cells from peripheral blood mononuclear cells, taken in the first trimester of pregnancy. The source is a female donor with multiple sclerosis, enrolled in a pregnancy study. The rearrangement uses TRBV2 and TRBJ2-7, with TRBD1 matching 9 bases. The CDR3: CASTRDRDYEQYF. As DNA, the CDR3 is TGTGCCAGCACCAGGGACAGGGACTACGAGCAGTACTTC.